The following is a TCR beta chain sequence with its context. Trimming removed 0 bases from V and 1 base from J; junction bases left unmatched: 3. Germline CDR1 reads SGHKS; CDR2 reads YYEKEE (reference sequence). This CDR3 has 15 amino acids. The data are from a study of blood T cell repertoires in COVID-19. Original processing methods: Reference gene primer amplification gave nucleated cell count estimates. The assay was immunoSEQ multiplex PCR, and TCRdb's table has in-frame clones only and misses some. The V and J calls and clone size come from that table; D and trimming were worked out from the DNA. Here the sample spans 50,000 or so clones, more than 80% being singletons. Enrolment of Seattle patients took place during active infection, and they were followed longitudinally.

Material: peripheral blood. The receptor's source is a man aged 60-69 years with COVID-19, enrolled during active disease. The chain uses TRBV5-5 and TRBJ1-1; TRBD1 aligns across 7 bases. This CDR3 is CASSLEGATNTEAFF. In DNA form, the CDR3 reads TGTGCCAGCAGCTTGGAGGGGGCAACGAACACTGAAGCTTTCTTT. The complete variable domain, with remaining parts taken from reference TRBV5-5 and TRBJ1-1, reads DAGVTQSPTHLIKTRGQQVTLRCSPISGHKSVSWYQQVLGQGPQFIFQYYEKEERGRGNFPDRFSARQFPNYSSELNVNALLLGDSALYLCASSLEGATNTEAFFGQGTRLTVV.